This section outlines one T cell receptor beta chain sequence together with its context. The sample holds other DNA sequences that translate to the same CDR3. These data belong to a study of shared clonotypes between healthy human individuals. The overall study: Donors, aged 18 to 49, were a couple of women and a few men.

PCR replicates performed on unsorted PBMC used around 0.3 ug DNA, 25,000 to 35,000 T cell genomes. Some clones are missing from TCRdb's copy, which holds only in-frame ones; the method was immunoSEQ multiplex PCR. This sample carries about 560,000 clones, roughly 79% of them seen once, and the ten largest clones take approximately 12%. Germline CDR1 reads SGHRS; CDR2 reads YFSETQ. This CDR3 is 12 amino acids long. With 5 bases removed from V and 1 base from J, the gap between germline ends came to 5 bases. This receptor was obtained from a middle-aged woman in good health. Some clones in this sample may be carry-over from other donors' samples. The specimen sequenced was PBMCs. The chain is built from TRBV5-1 and TRBJ2-3; D call uncertain. CDR3 DNA: TGCGCCAGCAGTAGGGGCACAGATACGCAGTATTTT. This sequence encodes CASSRGTDTQYF.